These 17 T cell receptor beta chains share one sample of origin, sequenced in a study of Ad26.COV2.S vaccination and SARS-CoV-2 variants. Treatment of the sample: about 20 received Ad26.COV2.S at low or high dose, single or two shots; roughly five received placebo; per-sample allocation not given. Samples were taken on day 63 after the first vaccine or placebo injection. The protocol was immunoSEQ multiplex PCR, while the TCRdb copy is restricted to in-frame clones and leaves out a portion. The sample yields some 520,000 clones, around 85% seen once. The sequenced sample was peripheral blood, obtained in a trial of Ad26.COV2.S vaccine versus placebo. These receptors all come from a person aged 18-65 years who received the Ad26.COV2.S COVID-19 vaccine or a placebo.

The chain links TRBV3-1 (or the pseudogene TRBV3-2) to TRBJ2-1; TRBD1 is a possible D gene (6 bases). Germline V gene lookup returns CDR1 LGHDT and CDR2 YNNKEL (reference sequence). The CDR3 runs 15 residues. Trimming cost V 2 bases and J 7 bases, with 15 bases left between them. The CDR3 DNA is TGTGCCAGCAGCCAACGGTGGGGGCGCCGGAATGAGCAGTTCTTC. This encodes CASSQRWGRRNEQFF.

The rearrangement links TRBV18 to TRBJ2-1; D is uncertain. Between the trimmed V and J ends, which lost 0 bases and 6 bases, there was a span of 12 bases. Per germline, CDR1 KGHSH and CDR2 LQKENI. This CDR3 is built from 15 residues. CDR3 amino acids: CASSPPIHWGNEQFF. In DNA, the CDR3 is TGTGCCAGCTCACCACCTATCCACTGGGGCAATGAGCAGTTCTTC.

The chain has TRBV6-6 and TRBJ2-7; 9 bases map to TRBD1. Trimming cost V 5 bases and J 4 bases; bases outside gene matches: 9. Per germline, CDR1 MNHNY and CDR2 SVGAGI (reference sequence). The length of the CDR3 is 15 residues. In DNA, the CDR3 is TGTGCCAGCAGTCCCCCGGGACAGGGCACTTACGAGCAGTACTTC. Translated, it gives CASSPPGQGTYEQYF.

The chain uses TRBV29-1 and TRBJ2-1; TRBD2 aligns across 9 bases. The germline V gene has CDR1 SQVTM and CDR2 ANQGSEA. V shed 2 bases and J 9 bases; nucleotides not matched to a gene: 8. CDR3 length: 14 amino acids. The CDR3 is CSVESSGIGFEQFF. DNA of the CDR3: TGCAGCGTTGAATCTAGCGGGATAGGGTTTGAGCAGTTCTTC.

This clone occurred once. The J gene is TRBJ1-1, the V gene TRBV28; no definite D call. V dropped 5 bases and J dropped 0 bases, with 16 bases sitting between them. Germline V gene sequence: CDR1 MDHEN, CDR2 SYDVKM. The CDR3 loop spans 16 amino acids. The CDR3 sequence: CASSPSLPFMNTEAFF. For the CDR3, the DNA is TGTGCCAGCAGTCCCTCCCTCCCGTTCATGAACACTGAAGCTTTCTTT.

This rearrangement joins TRBV14 to TRBJ1-2; no clear D. Germline CDR1 is SGHDN and CDR2 is FVKESK. The germline V and J ends were trimmed by 4 bases and 5 bases, with 14 bases remaining between them. The CDR3 sequence is 14 residues long. This chain's CDR3 is CASSPLGRLYGYTF. CDR3 in DNA: TGTGCCAGCAGCCCTCTTGGCAGGCTTTATGGCTACACCTTC.

This chain connects TRBV6-5 to TRBJ1-6; no reliable D call. The CDR3 has 10 amino acids. The V gene's germline CDR1 is MNHEY and CDR2 SVGAGI. V was trimmed by 7 bases and J by 14 bases, leaving 9 bases between them. Here the CDR3 DNA reads TGTGCCAGCAACGGCCGGGCCCTCCACTTT. Translating gives CASNGRALHF.

The V and J genes are TRBV5-6 and TRBJ2-3, with no clear D. From germline, CDR1 is SGHDT and CDR2 YYEEEE. The CDR3 length is 15 residues. Deletions cut 4 bases from V and 2 bases from J, with 14 bases between. Written as DNA, the CDR3 is TGTGCCAGCAGCCTAAATGGCGGACCCACAGATACGCAGTATTTT. This sequence encodes CASSLNGGPTDTQYF.

The chain has TRBV15 and TRBJ2-7; TRBD2 matches 11 bases. The V and J ends lost 1 base and 5 bases, in that order; junction bases with no gene match: 10. CDR1 is LNHNV and CDR2 is YYDKDF in the germline V gene (reference sequence). This CDR3 is 17 amino acids long. CDR3 DNA sequence: TGTGCCACCAGCAGAGGGGAAAGACTAGCGGGACATAACGAGCAGTACTTC. This codes for CATSRGERLAGHNEQYF.

This clone has just one count. The V gene is TRBV19, the J gene TRBJ1-5; D is unresolved. This CDR3 spans 15 amino acids. Germline CDR1 LNHDA, CDR2 SQIVND (reference sequence). Trimming shortened V by 7 bases and J by 4 bases, and 17 bases separated the two germline ends. In DNA form, the CDR3 reads TGTGCCAGTACCCCTAGAATAACCACTAATCAGCCCCAGCATTTT. It is translated as CASTPRITTNQPQHF.

V is TRBV7-9 and J is TRBJ2-7; no clear D. The CDR3 is 13 residues long. V was clipped by 1 base and J by 7 bases, with 11 bases between them. Per the germline V gene, CDR1 is SEHNR and CDR2 is FQNEAQ (reference sequence). For the CDR3, the DNA is TGTGCCAGCAGCTTAGGGGCCTTCGCAGAGCAGTACTTC. Amino acid sequence: CASSLGAFAEQYF.

This chain links TRBV6-2 or TRBV6-3 with TRBJ2-1, with 14 bases fitting TRBD2. The junction had 6 bases not matched to a gene; V was cut back by 6 bases and J by 8 bases. This CDR3 contains 15 residues. The germline V gene has CDR1 MNHEY and CDR2 SVGEGT. CDR3 bases: TGTGCCAGCAGCCCGACTAGCGGGAGGGCCCATGAGCAGTTCTTC. Translation: CASSPTSGRAHEQFF.

The rearrangement uses TRBV19 and TRBJ2-3; D remains ambiguous. V gave up 3 bases and J gave up 4 bases, with 11 bases separating them. CDR3 length: 14 amino acids. Germline-derived CDR1 and CDR2 are LNHDA and SQIVND (reference sequence). The CDR3 is CASSMGRSSDTQYF. The CDR3 nucleotides are TGTGCCAGTAGTATGGGTAGATCTTCAGATACGCAGTATTTT.

The CDR3 nucleotides read TGTGCCAGCAGCCAAGGAGGAGACGAGCAGTACTTC. As protein: CASSQGGDEQYF. The V and J genes are TRBV4-2 and TRBJ2-7; D not certain. V shed 1 base and J shed 5 bases, with 6 bases lying between them. The CDR3 contains 12 residues. The germline gives CDR1 LGHNA, CDR2 YNFKEQ.

In this sample, this clone turned up once. The chain uses TRBV6-5 and TRBJ2-1, with 9 bases fitting TRBD2. The junction had 1 base not matched to a gene; V was cut back by 1 base and J by 0 bases. The length of the CDR3 is 16 residues. The germline V gene encodes CDR1 MNHEY and CDR2 SVGAGI. The CDR3 loop reads CASSYFSGSSYNEQFF. The CDR3 DNA reads as TGTGCCAGCAGTTACTTTAGCGGGAGCTCCTACAATGAGCAGTTCTTC.

This sequence joins TRBV7-6 and TRBJ2-2; TRBD2 aligns across 12 bases. V was pared by 1 base and J by 9 bases, with 12 bases of the junction left unmatched. Germline V gene sequence: CDR1 SGHVS, CDR2 FNYEAQ. The CDR3 has 18 residues. The CDR3 bases are TGTGCCAGCAGCTTAGAGCTAGCGGGAGGGCCGTTTATCCGGGAGCTGTTTTTT. As protein: CASSLELAGGPFIRELFF.

The chain recombines TRBV6-5 with TRBJ1-5; 8 nucleotides align to TRBD1. This CDR3 spans 13 amino acids. J gave up 3 bases and V 11 bases, and 6 bases lay outside the gene matches. Germline CDR1 MNHEY, CDR2 SVGAGI. The CDR3 coding sequence is TGTGCCGGAGGACAGGGCGACAATCAGCCCCAGCATTTT. It specifies CAGGQGDNQPQHF.